The 25 T cell receptor beta chains below all came from one sample that was sequenced in a study of glioma-infiltrating T cells after dendritic cell vaccination. Noted time point: after dendritic cell vaccination, including at tumor progression/relapse. TCRdb's copy holds only in-frame clones and misses some; the assay was immunoSEQ multiplex PCR. The table records roughly 85,000 clones, about 85% of them present only once. Sequencing used blood, obtained after dendritic cell vaccination. These receptors were taken from a human donor with glioblastoma.

The chain uses TRBV13 and TRBJ2-3; 7 positions agree with TRBD2. Unmatched junction bases numbered 9, after V lost 5 bases and J lost 1 base. There are 16 residues in the CDR3. Germline CDR1 PRHDT, CDR2 FYEKMQ (reference sequence). As DNA, the CDR3 is TGTGCCAGCAGCCCAAGCGGGGCGGGGGGCACAGATACGCAGTATTTT. It translates to CASSPSGAGGTDTQYF.

The DNA for the CDR3 is TGTGCCAGCAGCTACAGGGGCGGCACTGAAGCTTTCTTT. Translation gives CASSYRGGTEAFF. This chain uses TRBV11-3 with TRBJ1-1; TRBD1 matches at 7 bases. V lost 4 bases and J lost 4; bases outside the gene matches: 3. The CDR3 loop spans 13 amino acids. Germline CDR1 reads SGHNT; CDR2 reads YENEEA.

The V call is TRBV7-2, the J call TRBJ1-2; D gene unclear. V was pared by 7 bases and J by 8 bases, with 17 bases between. The CDR3 covers 13 residues. Germline CDR1 is SGHTA and CDR2 is FQGNSA. The CDR3 DNA reads TGTGCCAGCACCGAGAGGGCGAGTCAAGGCTACACCTTC. Residues: CASTERASQGYTF.

The chain employs TRBV7-3 and TRBJ2-2, with TRBD2 matching 13 bases. CDR1 and CDR2 from the germline V gene are SGHTA and FQGTGA. V trimming: 1 base; J trimming: 8 bases; junction bases outside the gene matches: 4. The CDR3 contains 16 residues. CDR3 loop: CASSLRPGLAGGELFF. CDR3 bases: TGTGCCAGCAGCTTAAGACCGGGACTAGCGGGGGGGGAGCTGTTTTTT.

The chain carries TRBV5-1 and TRBJ2-5; tentative D call: TRBD1 (5 bases). The germline gives CDR1 SGHRS, CDR2 YFSETQ. V lost 3 bases to trimming and J lost 3 bases, with 15 bases between them. The CDR3 extends over 15 amino acids. The CDR3 region is CASSSVGRNEETQYF. CDR3 sequence (DNA): TGCGCCAGCAGCTCGGTGGGGCGGAACGAAGAGACCCAGTACTTC.

This clone was observed a single time. V usage is TRBV7-9 and J usage is TRBJ2-7; 9 bases line up with TRBD1. V shed 2 bases and J 5 bases; nucleotides not matched to a gene: 7. The germline gives CDR1 SEHNR, CDR2 FQNEAQ (reference sequence). The CDR3 covers 15 residues. This CDR3 reads CASSLTGTGTHEQYF. As DNA, the CDR3 is TGTGCCAGCAGCTTAACCGGGACAGGGACCCACGAGCAGTACTTC.

J is TRBJ1-2 and V is TRBV5-6; D unclear. V was trimmed by 4 bases and J by 6 bases, leaving 10 bases between them. CDR1 is SGHDT and CDR2 is YYEEEE in the germline V gene. The CDR3 is made up of 12 amino acids. Here the CDR3 reads CASSIRSDGYTF. CDR3 nucleotide sequence: TGTGCCAGCAGCATAAGATCGGATGGCTACACCTTC.

The rearrangement joins TRBV7-6 to TRBJ1-4, with 8 nucleotides matching TRBD1. The CDR3 totals 15 residues. CDR1 and CDR2 from the germline V gene are SGHVS and FNYEAQ. The J segment lost 6 bases and the V segment lost 3 bases, leaving 6 bases of the junction unmatched. The CDR3 DNA is TGTGCCAGCAGCTTGGAGGACAGGGTCGATGAAAAACTGTTTTTT. It translates to CASSLEDRVDEKLFF.

The rearrangement joins TRBV6-6 to TRBJ2-2; the match to TRBD2 covers 13 bases. V was pared by 5 bases and J by 4 bases, with 4 bases of the junction left unmatched. This CDR3 is built from 16 residues. Germline assignment: CDR1 MNHNY and CDR2 SVGAGI (reference sequence). The CDR3 spells CASSTGTSGVTGELFF. The CDR3 nucleotides read TGTGCCAGCAGTACCGGGACTAGCGGGGTCACCGGGGAGCTGTTTTTT.

The genes are TRBV28 and TRBJ1-1, with D tentatively TRBD1 (6 bases). The CDR3 covers 13 residues. The germline CDR1 and CDR2 sequences are MDHEN and SYDVKM. Trimming cost V 3 bases and J 4 bases, with 9 bases left between them. CDR3 bases: TGTGCCAGCAGTTTCAGGGGTGGCACTGAAGCTTTCTTT. Its protein is CASSFRGGTEAFF.

This clone was detected only once. The chain employs TRBV7-2 and TRBJ1-1; D is possibly TRBD1 (5 bases). V lost 8 bases to trimming and J lost 8 bases, with 18 bases between them. This CDR3 comprises 13 residues. Germline V lookup: CDR1 SGHTA, CDR2 FQGNSA. The DNA of the CDR3 is TGTGCCAGCTCCGTTGGGATAAACAGGGAAGCTTTCTTT. Its protein product is CASSVGINREAFF.

The rearrangement links TRBV29-1 to TRBJ2-3; TRBD2 agrees at 8 bases. V shed 1 base and J 2 bases; nucleotides not matched to a gene: 5. Germline CDR1 SQVTM, CDR2 ANQGSEA. The CDR3 is 15 amino acids. CDR3 sequence (DNA): TGCAGCGTTGAAGGGGGACTAGGTTACACAGATACGCAGTATTTT. Protein: CSVEGGLGYTDTQYF.

The rearrangement uses TRBV30 and TRBJ2-3; D not resolved. There are 13 residues in the CDR3. Germline V gene lookup returns CDR1 GTSNPN and CDR2 SVGIG (reference sequence). Trimming cost V 4 bases and J 2 bases, with 10 bases left between them. The CDR3 bases are TGTGCCTGGAATAGAGATCCCACAGATACGCAGTATTTT. This translates into CAWNRDPTDTQYF.

Here the CDR3 reads CASKTGGQGTYEQYF. CDR3 bases: TGTGCCAGCAAAACCGGGGGACAGGGGACTTACGAGCAGTACTTC. The chain joins TRBV6-5 to TRBJ2-7, with 10 bases lining up with TRBD1. With V trimmed by 7 bases and J by 4 bases, 10 bases remained unmatched. CDR1 and CDR2 (germline): MNHEY, SVGAGI. The CDR3 runs 15 residues.

This chain connects TRBV9 to TRBJ1-2; TRBD1 matches at 8 bases. The trim removed 3 bases at V and 4 bases at J, leaving 5 bases unmatched. Germline V gives CDR1 SGDLS, CDR2 YYNGEE. This CDR3 comprises 14 residues. The CDR3 region is CASSGWTGRYGYTF. The CDR3, as DNA: TGTGCCAGCAGCGGATGGACAGGGCGCTATGGCTACACCTTC. The full variable domain, its missing parts supplied by reference TRBV9 and TRBJ1-2, is DSGVTQTPKHLITATGQRVTLRCSPRSGDLSVYWYQQSLDQGLQFLIQYYNGEERAKGNILERFSAQQFPDLHSELNLSSLELGDSALYFCASSGWTGRYGYTFGSGTRLTVV.

This chain uses TRBV9 with TRBJ2-7; tentative D call: TRBD2 (6 bases). V dropped 0 bases and J dropped 3 bases, with 10 bases sitting between them. Germline CDR1 SGDLS, CDR2 YYNGEE. This CDR3 is 14 amino acids long. CDR3 bases: TGTGCCAGCAGCGTAGATGTGGGGGGCTACGAGCAGTACTTC. This translates into CASSVDVGGYEQYF.

V is TRBV4-1 and J is TRBJ2-3, with a tentative D call TRBD2 (5 bases). Trimming removed 1 base at V and 1 base at J, with 12 bases between. CDR1 MGHRA and CDR2 YSYEKL come from the germline V gene. The CDR3 runs 16 residues. For the CDR3, the DNA is TGCGCCAGCAGCCAAGGTTATTACGGGGGCACAGATACGCAGTATTTT. As protein: CASSQGYYGGTDTQYF.

The chain employs TRBV15 and TRBJ1-2, with a tentative D call TRBD1 (6 bases). The V and J ends lost 0 bases and 5 bases respectively, with 19 bases between them. CDR1 and CDR2 (germline): LNHNV, YYDKDF (reference sequence). This CDR3 is 17 amino acids long. This CDR3 is CATSRETRSRGWYGYTF. The CDR3 nucleotides are TGTGCCACCAGCAGAGAAACCCGATCCAGGGGTTGGTATGGCTACACCTTC.

By share of the sample, this clone is medium-sized. This chain links TRBV11-2 with TRBJ2-7; 9 positions agree with TRBD1. Trimming at V came to 1 base and at J to 3 bases, leaving 16 bases not matched to a gene. This CDR3 is 19 amino acids long. The germline CDR1 and CDR2 sequences are SGHAT and FQNNGV. CDR3 sequence (DNA): TGTGCCAGCAGCTTAGTGTCGGGGACAGGGATTGTTAGGGGCTACGAGCAGTACTTC. Translated: CASSLVSGTGIVRGYEQYF.

This chain uses TRBV25-1 with TRBJ2-7, with D possibly being TRBD2 (6 bases). This CDR3 has 13 amino acids. V was shortened by 7 bases and J by 0 bases, with 10 bases between the two germline ends. The germline V gene encodes CDR1 MGHDK and CDR2 SYGVNS. Here the CDR3 reads CASTEGASYEQYF. The CDR3 DNA sequence: TGTGCCAGCACGGAGGGCGCCTCCTACGAGCAGTACTTC.

V is TRBV7-9 and J is TRBJ2-1; 8 bases agree with TRBD1. There are 15 residues in the CDR3. Germline-derived CDR1 and CDR2 are SEHNR and FQNEAQ (reference sequence). The trim removed 5 bases at V and 4 bases at J, leaving 7 bases unmatched. The CDR3 nucleotides read TGTGCCAGCAGCAATCAGGGGGCAGAGTACAATGAGCAGTTCTTC. Translation: CASSNQGAEYNEQFF.

The rearrangement uses TRBV7-9 and TRBJ1-1; no firm D call. V dropped 0 bases and J dropped 0 bases, with 8 bases sitting between them. This CDR3 is built from 15 residues. Per germline, CDR1 SEHNR and CDR2 FQNEAQ (reference sequence). This CDR3 is CASSLARKVNTEAFF. The CDR3 nucleotides are TGTGCCAGCAGCTTAGCGAGGAAGGTGAACACTGAAGCTTTCTTT.

The chain couples TRBV11-2 to TRBJ2-1; D might be TRBD1 (6 bases). Germline V gene lookup returns CDR1 SGHAT and CDR2 FQNNGV. Trimming took off 1 base at V and 4 bases at J, with 11 bases between the two ends. The CDR3 is 15 residues long. CDR3 region: CASSLVGGPYNEQFF. CDR3 nucleotides: TGTGCCAGCAGCTTAGTTGGGGGCCCATACAATGAGCAGTTCTTC. The full variable domain, with the rest looked up from reference TRBV11-2 and TRBJ2-1, is EAGVAQSPRYKIIEKRQSVAFWCNPISGHATLYWYQQILGQGPKLLIQFQNNGVVDDSQLPKDRFSAERLKGVDSTLKIQPAKLEDSAVYLCASSLVGGPYNEQFFGPGTRLTVL.

The chain carries TRBV13 and TRBJ2-7, with D possibly being TRBD2 (6 bases). This CDR3 comprises 14 residues. V gave up 5 bases and J gave up 5 bases, with 16 bases separating them. Looked up from germline, CDR1 is PRHDT and CDR2 is FYEKMQ (reference sequence). Here the CDR3 reads CASSTKPSSDEQYF. The CDR3 nucleotides read TGTGCCAGCAGCACGAAGCCTTCTAGCGACGAGCAGTACTTC.

To note about this clone: Different DNA sequences within this sample yield the same CDR3. The chain employs TRBV5-1 and TRBJ1-5; TRBD1 matches at 7 bases. CDR3 length: 14 residues. V dropped 3 bases and J dropped 4; count of bases not matched to a gene: 4. In germline, CDR1 is SGHRS, CDR2 YFSETQ. The CDR3 sequence is CASSSGQPNQPQHF. Here the CDR3 DNA reads TGCGCCAGCAGCTCGGGACAGCCGAATCAGCCCCAGCATTTT.